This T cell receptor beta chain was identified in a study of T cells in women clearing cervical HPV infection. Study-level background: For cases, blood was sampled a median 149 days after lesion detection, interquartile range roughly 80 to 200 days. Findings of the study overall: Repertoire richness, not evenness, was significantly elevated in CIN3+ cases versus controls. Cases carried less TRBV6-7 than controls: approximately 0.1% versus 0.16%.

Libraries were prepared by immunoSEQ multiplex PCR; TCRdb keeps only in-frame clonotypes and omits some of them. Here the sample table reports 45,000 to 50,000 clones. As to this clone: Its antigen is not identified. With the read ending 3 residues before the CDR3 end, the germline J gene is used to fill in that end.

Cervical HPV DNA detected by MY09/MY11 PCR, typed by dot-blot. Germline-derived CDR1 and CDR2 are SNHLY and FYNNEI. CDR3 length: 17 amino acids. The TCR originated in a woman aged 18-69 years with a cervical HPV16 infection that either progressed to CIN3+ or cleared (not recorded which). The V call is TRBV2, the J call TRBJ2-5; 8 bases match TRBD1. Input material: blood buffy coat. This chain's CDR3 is CASNPILQTGDTDTQYF. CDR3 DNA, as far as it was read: TGTGCCAGCAATCCAATTCTCCAGACAGGGGACACAGATACC.